The entry that follows covers one TCR beta chain sequence. The antigen remains undetermined. This record belongs to a study of cytomegalovirus exposure and HLA in healthy donors. Study in general: Unique TCRs numbering around 80 million, obtained from HLA-typed donors, made up an early data release. Whole-study findings and limits: Overall, roughly 150 TCR beta chains were annotated as cytomegalovirus-associated. A likely sequencing artifact accounted for one observed cluster of highly shared sequence variants.

The PCR was carried out with 60 Vbeta primers and 13 Jbeta primers. Here immunoSEQ multiplex PCR was the method, and the copy in TCRdb shows in-frame clones only, minus some. The table lists over 55,000 clones, more than 75% of them singletons, with 6% in the top ten. The source material was PBMCs. The TCR was taken from a male donor in good health and CMV-seronegative.

The CDR3 region is CASSLESVAGFDEQFF. The CDR3 coding sequence is TGTGCCAGCAGCTTAGAATCTGTCGCGGGTTTTGATGAGCAGTTCTTC. J is TRBJ2-1 and V is TRBV11-3, with D perhaps TRBD2 (5 bases). Looked up from germline, CDR1 is SGHNT and CDR2 is YENEEA. The CDR3 runs to 16 residues. Trimming took 0 bases from V and 8 from J, leaving 17 bases between them.